The sample holds one count of the clone carrying this TCR beta chain. The CDR3 consists of 13 residues. J was trimmed by 5 bases and V by 3 bases; bases with no gene match: 3. In germline, CDR1 is SGHAT, CDR2 FQNNGV. The data were taken from a study of blood T cell repertoires in COVID-19. Background on the study: Sites across the United States, Italy and Spain contributed samples from acute and convalescent COVID-19. Sources were T cells, B-cell-depleted T cells, or PBMCs; the material itself was cDNA or gDNA.

Seattle participants joined during active infection and were tracked over time. The authors' processing: Cell counts per sample came from amplifying reference gene primers. The method was immunoSEQ multiplex PCR; TCRdb's version includes in-frame clones alone and lacks a portion of them. V and J calls plus clone size are reproduced from that table; the DNA served to infer D and trimming. Of over 90,000 clones in the sample, roughly 92% are singletons; the top ten hold more than 1.5%. The TCR originated in a woman between 45 and 60 years old with COVID-19, enrolled during active disease. V usage is TRBV11-2 and J usage is TRBJ2-5, with 7 positions matching TRBD2. Sample: peripheral blood. As DNA, the CDR3 is TGTGCCAGCAGCTTCGGGGGGTTGGAGACCCAGTACTTC. This encodes CASSFGGLETQYF. Filled out from reference TRBV11-2 and TRBJ2-5, the complete variable domain reads EAGVAQSPRYKIIEKRQSVAFWCNPISGHATLYWYQQILGQGPKLLIQFQNNGVVDDSQLPKDRFSAERLKGVDSTLKIQPAKLEDSAVYLCASSFGGLETQYFGPGTRLLVL.